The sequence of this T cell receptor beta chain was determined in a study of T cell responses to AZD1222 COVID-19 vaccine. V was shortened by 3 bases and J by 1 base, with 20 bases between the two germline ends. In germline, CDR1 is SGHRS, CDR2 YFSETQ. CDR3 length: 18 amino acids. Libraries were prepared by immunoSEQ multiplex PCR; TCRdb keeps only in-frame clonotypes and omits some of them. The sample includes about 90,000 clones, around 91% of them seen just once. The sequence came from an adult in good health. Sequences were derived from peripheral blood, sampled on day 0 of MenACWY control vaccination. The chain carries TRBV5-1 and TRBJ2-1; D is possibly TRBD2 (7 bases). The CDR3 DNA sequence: TGCGCCAGCAGCTGGCTAGCGGTAGGGGGGGAATCCTACAATGAGCAGTTCTTC. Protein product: CASSWLAVGGESYNEQFF.